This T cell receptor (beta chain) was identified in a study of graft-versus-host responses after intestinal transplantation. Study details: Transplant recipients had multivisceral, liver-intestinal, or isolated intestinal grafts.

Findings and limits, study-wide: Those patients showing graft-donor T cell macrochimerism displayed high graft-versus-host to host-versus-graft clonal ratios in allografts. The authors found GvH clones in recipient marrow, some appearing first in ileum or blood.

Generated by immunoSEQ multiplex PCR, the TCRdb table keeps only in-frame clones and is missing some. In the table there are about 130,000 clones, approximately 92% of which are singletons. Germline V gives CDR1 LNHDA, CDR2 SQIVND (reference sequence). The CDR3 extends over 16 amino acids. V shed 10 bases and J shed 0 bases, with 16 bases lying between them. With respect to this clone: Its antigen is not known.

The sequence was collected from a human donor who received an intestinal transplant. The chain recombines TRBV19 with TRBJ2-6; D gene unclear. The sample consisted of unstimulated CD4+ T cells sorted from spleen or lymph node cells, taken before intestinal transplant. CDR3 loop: CATTQPLSSGANVLTF. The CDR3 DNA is TGTGCCACGACGCAGCCTTTAAGCTCTGGGGCCAACGTCCTGACTTTC.